Below, one T cell receptor (beta chain) is given with its context. No antigen is known for it. The sample originates from a study of T cells after posttransplantation cyclophosphamide. Germline CDR1 reads SGHVS; CDR2 reads FNYEAQ. This CDR3 has 15 residues. Trimming pared 4 bases from V and 4 bases from J, leaving 17 bases between. Study-wide findings and caveats: Blood and skin or GI T cell repertoires showed limited TRB overlap. Donor CD8+ memory clones often dominated recipient blood repertoires at later times.

The method was immunoSEQ multiplex PCR; TCRdb's version includes in-frame clones alone and lacks a portion of them. The sample lists approximately 22,000 clones, approximately 70% seen once, with 0.55% to 0.75% in the top ten. Specimen: memory CD4+ T cells sorted from PBMCs. This clonotype was sampled from a woman aged 55-69 years in good health, CMV-negative, and a related stem cell transplant donor. The V and J genes are TRBV7-6 and TRBJ2-7, with a possible D match to TRBD2 (5 bases). Written as DNA, the CDR3 is TGTGCCAGCAGCTCTCAATCGGGGTCAGATTACGAGCAGTACTTC. The encoded protein is CASSSQSGSDYEQYF.